The 16 T cell receptor beta chains presented below share a single source sample, sequenced in a study of beta chain features in type 1 diabetes. As every portion of the isolated RNA was reverse transcribed, the sequencing read expressed TCRB transcripts. Profiling relied on immunoSEQ multiplex PCR, and the TCRdb table lists in-frame clones only, not all of them. The sample records approximately 170,000 clones, approximately 8.4% being singletons. Regarding the study as a whole: TCRB CDR3s were moderately but significantly shorter in Type 1 diabetes patients in all four CD4+ subsets.

Their antigen targets remain unknown. Sequenced: central memory CD4+ T cells from blood. The receptor set was obtained from a man younger than 30 with type 1 diabetes.

This clone was detected a few times. The genes are TRBV9 and TRBJ2-1, with 9 bases matching TRBD2. Germline CDR1 and CDR2: SGDLS and YYNGEE. V was pared by 0 bases and J by 7 bases, with 11 bases of the junction left unmatched. The CDR3 totals 17 residues. For the CDR3, the DNA is TGTGCCAGCAGCGTAGCAGGTGGGCTAGCGGGATGGAATGAGCAGTTCTTC. Translation: CASSVAGGLAGWNEQFF. Supplemented by reference TRBV9 and TRBJ2-1, the full variable domain reads DSGVTQTPKHLITATGQRVTLRCSPRSGDLSVYWYQQSLDQGLQFLIQYYNGEERAKGNILERFSAQQFPDLHSELNLSSLELGDSALYFCASSVAGGLAGWNEQFFGPGTRLTVL.

The chain combines TRBV7-7 with TRBJ1-1, with TRBD1 as a possible D gene (6 bases). Between the trimmed V and J ends, which lost 2 bases and 4 bases, there was a span of 8 bases. From germline, CDR1 is SSHAT and CDR2 FNYEAQ (reference sequence). This CDR3 is built from 13 residues. CDR3 sequence: CASSLSQGTEAFF. CDR3 in DNA: TGTGCCAGCAGCTTATCACAGGGCACTGAAGCTTTCTTT. The entire variable domain, with the rest obtained from reference TRBV7-7 and TRBJ1-1, is as follows: GAGVSQSPRYKVTKRGQDVTLRCDPISSHATLYWYQQALGQGPEFLTYFNYEAQPDKSGLPSDRFSAERPEGSISTLTIQRTEQRDSAMYRCASSLSQGTEAFFGQGTRLTVV.

This clone appeared a few times. This rearrangement joins TRBV5-6 to TRBJ2-7, with TRBD1 as a possible D gene (5 bases). Germline-derived CDR1 and CDR2 are SGHDT and YYEEEE. The ends were cut back, 4 bases at V and 7 bases at J, with 9 bases in the middle. The CDR3 runs 11 residues. The CDR3 loop is CASSTRQEQYF. The CDR3 nucleotides read TGTGCCAGCAGCACCAGACAGGAGCAGTACTTC.

The V and J genes are TRBV28 and TRBJ2-1; TRBD2 is a possible D gene (6 bases). Germline CDR1 MDHEN, CDR2 SYDVKM. CDR3 length: 15 residues. With 6 bases removed from V and 0 bases from J, the gap between germline ends came to 12 bases. DNA for the CDR3: TGTGCCAGCAGCCTTCGGAGGGACTCCTACAATGAGCAGTTCTTC. Residues: CASSLRRDSYNEQFF.

The V call is TRBV7-9, the J call TRBJ1-6, with D hard to call. Germline lookup yields CDR1 SEHNR and CDR2 FQNEAQ (reference sequence). V lost 1 base and J 10 bases, leaving 11 bases between the germline ends. This CDR3 is 14 amino acids long. CDR3 region: CASSLVGRNSPLHF. CDR3 sequence (DNA): TGTGCCAGCAGCTTAGTGGGGAGGAACTCACCCCTCCACTTT.

The J gene is TRBJ2-5, the V gene TRBV7-9, with 7 bases identical to TRBD1. CDR1 SEHNR and CDR2 FQNEAQ come from the germline V gene (reference sequence). V shed 2 bases and J 8 bases; nucleotides not matched to a gene: 8. The CDR3 is 14 amino acids. For the CDR3, the DNA is TGTGCCAGCAGCTTAAACGCAGGGGGAGACACCCAGTACTTC. This codes for CASSLNAGGDTQYF.

This clone has just a few counts. The J gene is TRBJ1-6, the V gene TRBV30; TRBD1 aligns across 7 bases. Germline trimming cut 5 bases from V and 11 bases from J; bases unmatched to any gene: 9. The CDR3 covers 13 residues. Germline lookup yields CDR1 GTSNPN and CDR2 SVGIG (reference sequence). CDR3 bases: TGTGCCTGGGCCACAGGGGAGGCAACACCCCTCCACTTT. Amino acid sequence: CAWATGEATPLHF. Supplemented by reference TRBV30 and TRBJ1-6, the full variable domain reads SQTIHQWPATLVQPVGSPLSLECTVEGTSNPNLYWYRQAAGRGLQLLFYSVGIGQISSEVPQNLSASRPQDRQFILSSKKLLLSDSGFYLCAWATGEATPLHFGNGTRLTVT.

This clone occurred many times. This chain joins TRBV7-2 and TRBJ2-2; 11 nucleotides agree with TRBD2. Trimming cost V 4 bases and J 5 bases; bases outside gene matches: 3. The CDR3 spans 15 residues. The germline gives CDR1 SGHTA, CDR2 FQGNSA. The CDR3 DNA sequence: TGTGCCAGCAGCTCGACTAGCGGGACTACCGGGGAGCTGTTTTTT. Amino acids: CASSSTSGTTGELFF. Drawing the rest from reference TRBV7-2 and TRBJ2-2, the complete variable domain is GAGVSQSPSNKVTEKGKDVELRCDPISGHTALYWYRQSLGQGLEFLIYFQGNSAPDKSGLPSDRFSAERTGGSVSTLTIQRTQQEDSAVYLCASSSTSGTTGELFFGEGSRLTVL.

The chain recombines TRBV5-4 with TRBJ2-1; the D gene is possibly TRBD2 (6 bases). The CDR3 runs to 12 residues. V was trimmed by 4 bases and J by 7 bases, leaving 9 bases between them. Germline values: CDR1 SGHNT, CDR2 YYREEE (reference sequence). The DNA for the CDR3 is TGTGCCAGCAGCGAGACTAGGAATGAGCAGTTCTTC. Amino acid sequence: CASSETRNEQFF.

This clone has only a few counts. This chain connects TRBV16 to TRBJ1-2, with 7 bases that match TRBD1. The germline V gene has CDR1 KGHSY and CDR2 FQNENV. The J segment lost 4 bases and the V segment lost 2 bases, leaving 1 base of the junction unmatched. This CDR3 is 13 amino acids long. CDR3 region: CASSQGQVYGYTF. The CDR3 region has the DNA TGTGCCAGCAGCCAAGGACAGGTCTATGGCTACACCTTC.

This clone was picked up a small number of times. The J gene is TRBJ1-4, the V gene TRBV6-6; D is unresolved. V was trimmed by 5 bases and J by 0 bases, leaving 7 bases between them. Per the germline V gene, CDR1 is MNHNY and CDR2 is SVGAGI (reference sequence). The CDR3 sequence is 14 residues long. The CDR3 protein is CASSQQPTNEKLFF. The CDR3 nucleotides read TGTGCCAGCAGTCAACAGCCAACTAATGAAAAACTGTTTTTT.

At least ten counts were recorded for this clone. The chain combines TRBV2 with TRBJ2-2; 7 bases are a match to TRBD1. J lost 3 bases, V lost 6 bases, and 10 bases had no gene match. The CDR3 extends over 16 amino acids. The V gene's germline CDR1 is SNHLY and CDR2 FYNNEI. CDR3 nucleotide sequence: TGTGCCAGCAGGCTTGAGACAGGGTCGGACACCGGGGAGCTGTTTTTT. Translation: CASRLETGSDTGELFF.

The V and J genes are TRBV7-9 and TRBJ1-1; D gene uncertain. Germline loops: CDR1 SEHNR, CDR2 FQNEAQ (reference sequence). The CDR3 spans 15 residues. V lost 5 bases to trimming and J lost 2 bases, with 15 bases between them. The CDR3 loop is CASSEEVLRNTEAFF. In DNA form, the CDR3 reads TGTGCCAGCAGCGAAGAGGTCCTTCGAAACACTGAAGCTTTCTTT.

This clone was found a few times. The rearrangement joins TRBV19 to TRBJ1-1, with no clear D. This CDR3 has 13 residues. The V end lost 3 bases, the J end lost 6 bases, and 11 bases lay between the germline ends. The V gene's germline CDR1 is LNHDA and CDR2 SQIVND (reference sequence). In DNA, the CDR3 is TGTGCCAGTAGTATCAGGTTGTTCGCTGAAGCTTTCTTT. Its translation: CASSIRLFAEAFF.

The table lists this clone with a few counts. CDR3 loop: CASSLGGSGSPQETQYF. DNA for the CDR3: TGCGCCAGCAGCTTGGGAGGTAGCGGGAGTCCCCAAGAGACCCAGTACTTC. V is TRBV5-1 and J is TRBJ2-5; 9 bases fit TRBD2. V lost 0 bases, J lost 1 base, and 7 bases stayed unmatched. From germline, CDR1 is SGHRS and CDR2 YFSETQ. The CDR3 extends over 17 amino acids.

This clone was seen a handful of times. The rearrangement uses TRBV29-1 and TRBJ2-5, with 10 bases aligning to TRBD1. Losses at the gene ends were 6 bases for V and 4 bases for J; bases not matched to a gene: 8. CDR3 length: 14 amino acids. The germline CDR1 and CDR2 sequences are SQVTM and ANQGSEA. CDR3 protein: CSVRDWTGGETQYF. Written as DNA, the CDR3 is TGCAGCGTGAGGGATTGGACAGGGGGAGAGACCCAGTACTTC.